These 23 T cell receptor beta chains were all obtained from the same sample, sequenced in a study of cytomegalovirus exposure and HLA in healthy donors. The PCR made use of 60 Vbeta and 13 Jbeta primers. The protocol was immunoSEQ multiplex PCR, while the TCRdb copy is restricted to in-frame clones and leaves out a portion. The sample holds about 140,000 clones, roughly four fifths seen once. The sequencing sample was made of PBMCs. These receptors came from a woman aged 40 to 50 in good health and CMV-seronegative.

J is TRBJ1-2 and V is TRBV28; TRBD1 is a possible D gene (6 bases). Trimming stripped 4 bases from V and 8 bases from J, with 14 bases between. CDR3 length: 13 amino acids. CDR1 is MDHEN, CDR2 SYDVKM, per germline. Written as DNA, the CDR3 is TGTGCCAGCAGTTCATACAGGGAGAGGGGCTACACCTTC. Amino acid sequence: CASSSYRERGYTF.

In this sample, this clone turned up a few times. The chain links TRBV18 to TRBJ2-7; 11 bases agree with TRBD1. The CDR3 is 13 residues long. Germline V lookup: CDR1 KGHSH, CDR2 LQKENI. After removal of 5 bases from V and 6 bases from J, the junction contained 3 bases not matched to a gene. The CDR3, as DNA: TGTGCCAGCTCAACCGGGACAGGGGGCGAGCAGTACTTC. This encodes CASSTGTGGEQYF.

V gene TRBV28 combines with J gene TRBJ2-5, with 11 bases that match TRBD2. Trimming cost V 3 bases and J 2 bases; bases outside gene matches: 5. Germline V CDR1 and CDR2: MDHEN, SYDVKM. The CDR3 spans 16 residues. The chain's CDR3 is CASSFSLAGGQETQYF. The CDR3, as DNA: TGTGCCAGCAGTTTTTCCCTAGCGGGAGGACAAGAGACCCAGTACTTC.

This clone appeared a single time. This rearrangement joins TRBV19 to TRBJ2-2; the D is unclear. Germline CDR1 LNHDA, CDR2 SQIVND (reference sequence). The V gene lost 5 bases and the J gene lost 7 bases, with 14 bases spanning the gap. The CDR3 sequence is 14 residues long. The CDR3: CASSADNLLGELFF. The DNA of the CDR3 is TGTGCCAGTAGTGCCGACAACCTACTCGGGGAGCTGTTTTTT.

The chain combines TRBV27 with TRBJ2-7, with a weak D call TRBD2 (6 bases). CDR3 size: 16 residues. V shed 5 bases and J shed 2 bases, with 19 bases lying between them. Looked up from germline, CDR1 is MNHEY and CDR2 is SMNVEV (reference sequence). In DNA form, the CDR3 reads TGTGCCAGCAGTGGAGGGGTCGGGACGGGGACCTACGAGCAGTACTTC. Its protein is CASSGGVGTGTYEQYF.

This clone is deemed medium-sized. The V and J genes are TRBV10-1 and TRBJ2-1, with TRBD2 identical over 7 bases. This CDR3 is built from 16 residues. V lost 5 bases, J lost 6 bases, and 13 bases stayed unmatched. Germline V gene lookup returns CDR1 WNHNN and CDR2 SYGVQD (reference sequence). Here the CDR3 DNA reads TGCGCCAGCAGTAAACTTTTGGGGGAGGGCCTCAATGAGCAGTTCTTC. It specifies CASSKLLGEGLNEQFF.

This clone came up a few times. The chain employs TRBV30 and TRBJ2-6, with 7 bases lining up with TRBD1. The CDR3 runs 18 residues. Unmatched junction bases numbered 8, after V lost 0 bases and J lost 0 bases. Germline V lookup: CDR1 GTSNPN, CDR2 SVGIG (reference sequence). The CDR3 reads CAWSVPRTGDSGANVLTF. CDR3 bases: TGTGCCTGGAGTGTACCCCGGACAGGAGACTCTGGGGCCAACGTCCTGACTTTC.

This rearrangement joins TRBV20-1 to TRBJ2-7, with D perhaps matching TRBD1 (5 bases). The CDR3 has 11 amino acids. Germline CDR1 reads DFQATT; CDR2 reads SNEGSKA (reference sequence). V was shortened by 5 bases and J by 2 bases, with 7 bases between the two germline ends. CDR3 nucleotides: TGCAGTGCTCCACAGGCCTACGAGCAGTACTTC. Its protein is CSAPQAYEQYF.

This clone is a singleton in its sample. This rearrangement joins TRBV27 to TRBJ2-1; 7 nucleotides agree with TRBD1. The CDR3 totals 20 residues. The junction had 17 bases not matched to a gene; V was cut back by 3 bases and J by 0 bases. Germline values: CDR1 MNHEY, CDR2 SMNVEV (reference sequence). The CDR3 loop is CASSLVRGQTPQGSYNEQFF. DNA of the CDR3: TGTGCCAGCAGTTTGGTAAGGGGACAGACTCCCCAGGGCTCCTACAATGAGCAGTTCTTC.

The rearrangement links TRBV21-1 to TRBJ1-2. TRBV21-1 is recorded as a pseudogene. This CDR3 is 18 amino acids long. The CDR3 sequence: CASSPNPGAAGPYYGYTF. CDR3 sequence (DNA): TGTGCCAGCAGCCCAAACCCGGGGGCAGCGGGACCCTATTATGGCTACACCTTC.

This clone was observed a handful of times. This chain joins TRBV4-3 and TRBJ2-1; 11 bases fit TRBD2. J lost 3 bases, V lost 3 bases, and 10 bases had no gene match. The CDR3 is 18 amino acids. Germline V gene sequence: CDR1 LGHNA, CDR2 YSLEER. CDR3 residues: CASSHLVIAGGNYNEQFF. As DNA, the CDR3 is TGCGCCAGCAGCCACCTCGTCATAGCGGGAGGGAACTACAATGAGCAGTTCTTC.

The chain employs TRBV19 and TRBJ1-2; 7 nucleotides match TRBD1. The junction had 14 bases not matched to a gene; V was cut back by 4 bases and J by 3 bases. The germline V gene encodes CDR1 LNHDA and CDR2 SQIVND (reference sequence). The length of the CDR3 is 17 residues. The CDR3 DNA reads as TGTGCCAGTAGTACGCCGGGACAGCTCTGGCGTTACTATGGCTACACCTTC. This encodes CASSTPGQLWRYYGYTF. Variable domain in full (rest from reference TRBV19 and TRBJ1-2): DGGITQSPKYLFRKEGQNVTLSCEQNLNHDAMYWYRQDPGQGLRLIYYSQIVNDFQKGDIAEGYSVSREKKESFPLTVTSAQKNPTAFYLCASSTPGQLWRYYGYTFGSGTRLTVV.

CDR3: CASSLTSGSNEQFF. Written as DNA, the CDR3 is TGTGCCAGCAGCCTGACTAGCGGGAGTAATGAGCAGTTCTTC. This chain connects TRBV28 to TRBJ2-1; TRBD2 matches 12 bases. The junction had 4 bases not matched to a gene; V was cut back by 6 bases and J by 7 bases. The germline CDR1 and CDR2 sequences are MDHEN and SYDVKM. This CDR3 is 14 amino acids long.

V gene TRBV5-1 combines with J gene TRBJ1-1, with D possibly matching TRBD1 (6 bases). The V gene lost 2 bases and the J gene lost 5 bases, with 13 bases spanning the gap. This CDR3 comprises 14 residues. Looked up from germline, CDR1 is SGHRS and CDR2 is YFSETQ. CDR3 sequence (DNA): TGCGCCAGCAGCTTACAGGGCTATGGGACTGAAGCTTTCTTT. It is translated as CASSLQGYGTEAFF. Filled out from reference TRBV5-1 and TRBJ1-1, the complete variable domain reads KAGVTQTPRYLIKTRGQQVTLSCSPISGHRSVSWYQQTPGQGLQFLFEYFSETQRNKGNFPGRFSGRQFSNSRSEMNVSTLELGDSALYLCASSLQGYGTEAFFGQGTRLTVV.

This clone was seen only once. This rearrangement joins TRBV9 to TRBJ2-1, with 7 nucleotides matching TRBD2. The germline gives CDR1 SGDLS, CDR2 YYNGEE. With V trimmed by 4 bases and J by 1 base, 8 bases remained unmatched. The CDR3 covers 16 residues. The CDR3 region is CASSPPSGWSYNEQFF. In nucleotides, the CDR3 is TGTGCCAGCAGCCCCCCTAGCGGTTGGTCCTACAATGAGCAGTTCTTC.

This clone has more than one count but fewer than ten. This chain uses TRBV15 with TRBJ2-1; a possible D gene is TRBD2 (6 bases). Per the germline V gene, CDR1 is LNHNV and CDR2 is YYDKDF (reference sequence). This CDR3 spans 16 amino acids. Trimming cost V 11 bases and J 5 bases, with 25 bases left between them. This CDR3 is CASQRIGGKGNNEQFF. The DNA of the CDR3 is TGTGCCTCACAGAGGATCGGGGGAAAGGGCAACAATGAGCAGTTCTTC. Together with reference TRBV15 and TRBJ2-1, the CDR3 gives the full variable domain: DAMVIQNPRYQVTQFGKPVTLSCSQTLNHNVMYWYQQKSSQAPKLLFHYYDKDFNNEADTPDNFQSRRPNTSFCFLDIRSPGLGDTAMYLCASQRIGGKGNNEQFFGPGTRLTVL.

The gene calls are TRBV7-9 and TRBJ2-2; D not certain. This CDR3 is built from 15 residues. Trimming removed 2 bases from V and 7 bases from J, with 14 bases in between. Germline loops: CDR1 SEHNR, CDR2 FQNEAQ (reference sequence). The CDR3 bases are TGTGCCAGCAGCTTACAGGTCACGGTGAGCGGGGAGCTGTTTTTT. It translates to CASSLQVTVSGELFF. Using reference TRBV7-9 and TRBJ2-2 for the parts outside the CDR3, the full variable domain is DTGVSQNPRHKITKRGQNVTFRCDPISEHNRLYWYRQTLGQGPEFLTYFQNEAQLEKSRLLSDRFSAERPKGSFSTLEIQRTEQGDSAMYLCASSLQVTVSGELFFGEGSRLTVL.

The chain couples TRBV19 to TRBJ2-1, with D perhaps matching TRBD1 (6 bases). Germline V gives CDR1 LNHDA, CDR2 SQIVND (reference sequence). The CDR3 length is 15 residues. The V gene lost 6 bases and the J gene lost 0 bases, with 12 bases spanning the gap. The DNA of the CDR3 is TGTGCCAGTAGCGGGACACTGAACTCCTACAATGAGCAGTTCTTC. Translated, it gives CASSGTLNSYNEQFF.

The J gene is TRBJ2-1, the V gene TRBV28, with 12 nucleotides matching TRBD2. Germline V CDR1 and CDR2: MDHEN, SYDVKM. The CDR3 consists of 16 residues. V gave up 2 bases and J gave up 7 bases; unmatched junction bases: 6. This chain's CDR3 is CASSLPTSGRINEQFF. The CDR3 coding sequence is TGTGCCAGCAGTTTACCGACTAGCGGGAGAATTAATGAGCAGTTCTTC. Variable domain in full (rest from reference TRBV28 and TRBJ2-1): DVKVTQSSRYLVKRTGEKVFLECVQDMDHENMFWYRQDPGLGLRLIYFSYDVKMKEKGDIPEGYSVSREKKERFSLILESASTNQTSMYLCASSLPTSGRINEQFFGPGTRLTVL.

This clone has only a few counts. J is TRBJ1-5 and V is TRBV19; D is undetermined. This CDR3 is built from 16 residues. Per the germline V gene, CDR1 is LNHDA and CDR2 is SQIVND (reference sequence). V lost 5 bases to trimming and J lost 0 bases, with 14 bases between them. The CDR3 sequence is CASSALALHSNQPQHF. CDR3 DNA: TGTGCCAGTAGTGCCCTAGCGCTACATAGCAATCAGCCCCAGCATTTT.

This clone appeared a few times. The sample carries other DNA sequences with the same CDR3. The chain has TRBV6-1 and TRBJ1-1; D uncertain. V was pared by 5 bases and J by 4 bases, with 11 bases between. This CDR3 is 13 amino acids long. Germline V CDR1 and CDR2: MNHNS, SASEGT. CDR3 sequence reads: CASSPEGGTEAFF. Written as DNA, the CDR3 is TGTGCCAGCAGTCCGGAGGGTGGCACTGAAGCTTTCTTT.

The chain employs TRBV29-1 and TRBJ1-1; 7 bases line up with TRBD1. Unmatched junction bases numbered 13, after V lost 6 bases and J lost 6 bases. Looked up from germline, CDR1 is SQVTM and CDR2 is ANQGSEA. CDR3 length equals 14 residues. The CDR3 here is CSVHPLRGGAEAFF. DNA of the CDR3: TGCAGCGTACATCCTCTTAGAGGGGGCGCTGAAGCTTTCTTT.

The CDR3 DNA is TGCGCCAGCAGCTTGGAGGGGACAGATACGCAGTATTTT. As protein: CASSLEGTDTQYF. V gene TRBV5-1 combines with J gene TRBJ2-3, with a weak D call TRBD1 (5 bases). Trimming cost V 0 bases and J 3 bases, with 5 bases left between them. Germline loops: CDR1 SGHRS, CDR2 YFSETQ. The CDR3 has 13 amino acids. Using reference TRBV5-1 and TRBJ2-3 for the parts outside the CDR3, the full variable domain is KAGVTQTPRYLIKTRGQQVTLSCSPISGHRSVSWYQQTPGQGLQFLFEYFSETQRNKGNFPGRFSGRQFSNSRSEMNVSTLELGDSALYLCASSLEGTDTQYFGPGTRLTVL.